A selection of T cell receptor beta chains follows, all from one sample in a study of breast tumors, draining lymph nodes, adjacent tissues. TCRdb recomputed calls from the multiplex PCR reads with MiXCR, one row per CDR3 protein. The sample lists approximately 130,000 distinct CDR3 sequences, 20% to 25% occurring once. The sequenced sample consisted of axillary lymph node tissue. The receptors derive from a female donor with breast cancer. Some clones in this sample may be carry-over from other donors' samples. The CDR3 runs from the conserved cysteine through the conserved F or W.

>TRBV4-3|TRBJ2-7
CASSQTGGSEQYF
>TRBV2|TRBJ2-5
CASSESVWEPQETQYF
>TRBV20-1|TRBJ1-2
CSASSGNYGYTF
>TRBV6-2/TRBV6-3|TRBJ2-3
CASSTKATDTQYF
>TRBV4-1|TRBJ2-7
CASSQGPGQPYEQYF
>TRBV19|TRBJ2-6
CASKTRNSGANVLTF
>TRBV5-1|TRBJ2-3
CASSLGSGSSTDTQYF
>TRBV7-8|TRBJ1-6
CASSKSGSSYSPLHF
>TRBV30|TRBJ2-7
CAWSLGLAVAYEQYF
>TRBV7-8|TRBJ2-1
CASSLAGGAEQFF
>TRBV7-2|TRBJ2-1
CASSLQSRGFGEQFF
>TRBV7-9|TRBJ2-1
CASSLAGTRVREQFF
>TRBV30|TRBJ2-5
CAQAFDRGETQYF
>TRBV4-1|TRBJ1-5
CASSQTGTGGLSNQPQHF
>TRBV6-1|TRBJ1-5
CASTRDRGNQPQHF
>TRBV12-3/TRBV12-4|TRBJ1-3
CASSLLPGHSGNTIYF
>TRBV19|TRBJ2-6
CASRDTSGANVLTF
>TRBV7-2|TRBJ1-2
CASSLASGRGYGYTF
>TRBV5-1|TRBJ2-5
CASSYDRGLETQYF
>TRBV11-2|TRBJ2-3
CASSERGTSGIDTQYF
>TRBV11-1|TRBJ2-1
CASSSAGLAGGNEQFF
>TRBV18|TRBJ2-2
CASSPFTGVNTGELFF
>TRBV29-1|TRBJ2-1
CSGGGGGPGGTFNEQFF
>TRBV10-3|TRBJ2-1
CAIRGTSEGEQFF
>TRBV28|TRBJ2-3
CASSLLSGRGSDTQYF
>TRBV11-2|TRBJ2-5
CASSLLGASGSETQYF
>TRBV15|TRBJ2-3
CATSRVGQGPDTQYF
>TRBV20-1|TRBJ1-4
CSARAGGAPSEKLFF
>TRBV7-2|TRBJ2-1
CASSLWANSAEQFF
>TRBV7-2|TRBJ1-2
CASSSGTGAFGYTF
>TRBV28|TRBJ1-6
CASEPRNNSLPHF
>TRBV12-3/TRBV12-4|TRBJ2-1
CASSSPSGRSNEQFF
>TRBV19|TRBJ1-4
CASSINPGQGNEKLFF
>TRBV6-1|TRBJ2-3
CASSERGPGSWRGTQYF
>TRBV6-6|TRBJ2-1
CASRRPGLAGVTSYNEQFF
>TRBV7-3|TRBJ2-1
CASSLERAGNEQFF
>TRBV6-2/TRBV6-3|TRBJ2-3
CASRVQGATGTDTQYF
>TRBV28|TRBJ2-7
CASSTTRTGRYEQYF
>TRBV6-2/TRBV6-3|TRBJ2-3
CASSYPLAGGLRDTQYF
>TRBV6-6|TRBJ2-7
CASSYSWGVKNEQYF
>TRBV12-3/TRBV12-4|TRBJ1-3
CASSTSTGNTIYF